This T cell receptor (beta chain) was found in a study of cytomegalovirus exposure and HLA in healthy donors. Overall study: Genetic ancestry analysis placed under 90% of the 400 or so donors that were genotyped in the Caucasian-associated cluster. Study conclusions and caveats: Previous analysis showed most TCR beta V segments were productive about 90% or about 30% of the time. When a later analysis compared HLA-associated TCR beta chains with equally common others, the HLA-associated chains turned out to be more clonally expanded and to have lower generation probabilities.

This clone came up once. Antigen specificity is unknown. PCR amplification relied on 60 Vbeta primers (plus 13 Jbeta primers). Measured with immunoSEQ multiplex PCR; TCRdb has only the in-frame clones, and not every one. The table includes about 150,000 clones, 75% to 85% detected once. Germline lookup yields CDR1 SEHNR and CDR2 FQNEAQ (reference sequence). There are 14 residues in the CDR3. Trimming removed 5 bases at V and 5 bases at J, with 14 bases between. Sequenced material: PBMCs. This TCR was sampled from a woman between 40 and 55 years old in good health and CMV-seronegative. V is TRBV7-9 and J is TRBJ2-3; D ambiguous. In nucleotides, the CDR3 is TGTGCCAGCAGCAAAACGTTCAGGTTAGATACGCAGTATTTT. Translated, it gives CASSKTFRLDTQYF. Filled out from reference TRBV7-9 and TRBJ2-3, the complete variable domain reads DTGVSQNPRHKITKRGQNVTFRCDPISEHNRLYWYRQTLGQGPEFLTYFQNEAQLEKSRLLSDRFSAERPKGSFSTLEIQRTEQGDSAMYLCASSKTFRLDTQYFGPGTRLTVL.